These T cell receptor beta chains were read from a single sample in a study of cytomegalovirus exposure and HLA in healthy donors. Sequencing was performed with immunoSEQ multiplex PCR; in TCRdb, only in-frame clones are kept and a portion is missing. The repertoire holds 85,000 to 120,000 clones, 82% seen once, with 1.5% to 2% in the top ten. The material sequenced was PBMCs. These receptors were taken from a man aged 45-60 years in good health and CMV-seronegative. Both conserved end residues are part of each CDR3. D genes are given only for firm matches. Not every row has a clone size; where given, it reads once, few, many or a size class.

cdr3_length	v_call	j_call	d_call	clone_size	cdr3_aa	cdr3_nt
15	TRBV9	TRBJ1-2	TRBD1	.	CASSVTVQGNYGYTF	TGTGCCAGCAGCGTTACCGTACAGGGGAACTATGGCTACACCTTC
13	TRBV5-1	TRBJ2-1	.	once	CASSLEQNVPVFF	TGCGCCAGCAGCTTGGAGCAAAATGTCCCGGTTTTCTTC
14	TRBV11-3	TRBJ2-1	.	.	CASSRGQRSDEQFF	TGTGCCAGCAGCCGCGGCCAGAGAAGTGATGAGCAGTTCTTC
17	TRBV7-9	TRBJ2-7	TRBD2	.	CASSSRTSGASSYEQYF	TGTGCCAGCAGCTCGCGGACTAGCGGGGCCAGCTCCTACGAGCAGTACTTC
14	TRBV18	TRBJ2-7	TRBD2	once	CASSVRGGTYEQYF	TGTGCCAGCTCAGTCCGGGGGGGAACCTACGAGCAGTACTTC
15	TRBV5-1	TRBJ1-1	.	.	CASSLPGQVNTEAFF	TGCGCCAGCAGCTTACCGGGACAAGTAAACACTGAAGCTTTCTTT
13	TRBV4-1	TRBJ2-2	.	.	CASSSTVTGELFF	TGCGCCAGCAGCAGCACAGTCACCGGGGAGCTGTTTTTT
12	TRBV11-2	TRBJ1-2	.	few	CASSTNAGGYTF	TGTGCCAGCAGTACAAACGCCGGGGGCTACACCTTC
15	TRBV10-2	TRBJ2-4	TRBD1	.	CASRGTALAKNIQYF	TGCGCCAGCAGGGGGACAGCTCTAGCCAAAAACATTCAGTACTTC
14	TRBV11-2	TRBJ1-1	.	once	CASSLGRANTEAFF	TGTGCCAGCAGTTTGGGCAGAGCTAACACTGAAGCTTTCTTT
16	TRBV10-3	TRBJ2-1	TRBD1	.	CAISEAYGTVYNEQFF	TGTGCCATCAGTGAGGCATACGGGACAGTCTACAATGAGCAGTTCTTC
16	TRBV19	TRBJ2-6	TRBD1	once	CASSMGRGPGANVLTF	TGTGCCAGTAGTATGGGCAGGGGGCCTGGGGCCAACGTCCTGACTTTC